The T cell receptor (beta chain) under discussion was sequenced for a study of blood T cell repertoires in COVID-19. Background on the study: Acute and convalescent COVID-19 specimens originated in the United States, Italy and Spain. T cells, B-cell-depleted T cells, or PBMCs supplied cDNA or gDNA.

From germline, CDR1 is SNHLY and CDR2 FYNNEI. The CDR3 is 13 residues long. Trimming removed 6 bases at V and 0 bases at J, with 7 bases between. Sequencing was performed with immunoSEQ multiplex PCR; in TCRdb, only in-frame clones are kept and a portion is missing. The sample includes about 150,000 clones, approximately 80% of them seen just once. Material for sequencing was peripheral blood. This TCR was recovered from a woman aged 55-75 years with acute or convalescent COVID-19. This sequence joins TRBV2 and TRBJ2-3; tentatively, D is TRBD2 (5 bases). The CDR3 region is CASSLASTDTQYF. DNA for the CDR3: TGTGCCAGCAGCCTAGCCAGCACAGATACGCAGTATTTT.